The 26 T cell receptor beta chains given below trace back to one sample, sequenced in a study of T-cell reconstitution after alpha-beta-depleted transplantation in children. The TCRbeta library incorporated unique molecular identifiers. Each CDR3 protein is one row after TCRdb ran MiXCR on the PCR reads. The data contain almost 400,000 distinct CDR3 sequences, roughly 20% of them singletons. This sample comprised PBMCs from the stem cell graft donor, obtained from the stem cell graft. The receptors were gathered from a human donor who donated a stem cell graft to a child with acute myeloid leukemia.

J is TRBJ2-7 and V is TRBV12-3 or TRBV12-4; 11 positions match TRBD2. V dropped 5 bases and J dropped 5; count of bases not matched to a gene: 5. The CDR3 runs to 14 residues. The CDR3 DNA reads as TGTGCCAGCAGTAATACTAGCGGGAGCGACGAGCAGTACTTC. It is translated as CASSNTSGSDEQYF.

This clonotype has more than one count but fewer than ten. The rearrangement joins TRBV29-1 to TRBJ2-1; D might be TRBD2 (6 bases). Germline values: CDR1 SQVTM, CDR2 ANQGSEA. Trimming removed 6 bases at V and 0 bases at J, with 12 bases between. The CDR3 length is 14 residues. The DNA of the CDR3 is TGCAGCGTGACCGGGACTTTCTCCTACAATGAGCAGTTCTTC. Translating gives CSVTGTFSYNEQFF.

The chain joins TRBV29-1 to TRBJ2-1; D gene uncertain. The CDR3 contains 12 residues. With 2 bases removed from V and 10 bases from J, the gap between germline ends came to 12 bases. Per germline, CDR1 SQVTM and CDR2 ANQGSEA. In DNA form, the CDR3 reads TGCAGCGTTGAACTGTACAAGTTAGAGCAGTTCTTC. This gives the protein CSVELYKLEQFF.

This clonotype has a handful of counts. The chain links TRBV20-1 to TRBJ1-5; D is possibly TRBD1 (5 bases). The CDR3 has 15 amino acids. Germline V gene sequence: CDR1 DFQATT, CDR2 SNEGSKA (reference sequence). The germline V and J ends were trimmed by 5 bases and 1 base, with 15 bases remaining between them. The CDR3 DNA sequence: TGCAGTGCTCGTAAAACAGGACCGAGCAATCAGCCCCAGCATTTT. The encoded protein is CSARKTGPSNQPQHF.

The chain joins TRBV28 to TRBJ1-1, with unresolved D. Trimming removed 5 bases at V and 0 bases at J, with 13 bases between. From germline, CDR1 is MDHEN and CDR2 SYDVKM. The length of the CDR3 is 15 residues. The CDR3 nucleotides are TGTGCCAGCAGTCCCTTCCAAGGGATGAACACTGAAGCTTTCTTT. Its translation is CASSPFQGMNTEAFF.

V and J are TRBV7-2 and TRBJ2-7; the match to TRBD2 covers 8 bases. The CDR3 loop spans 14 amino acids. Germline V gene lookup returns CDR1 SGHTA and CDR2 FQGNSA. V lost 3 bases and J lost 2; bases outside the gene matches: 3. CDR3 sequence reads: CASSLTSDTYEQYF. The CDR3 nucleotides read TGTGCCAGCAGCTTGACTAGCGACACCTACGAGCAGTACTTC.

This clonotype was found many times. As the CDR3 is not closed by the conserved phenylalanine or tryptophan, this likely results from a read error. This sequence joins TRBV7-6 and TRBJ2-5; TRBD2 matches at 7 bases. V was clipped by 5 bases and J by 5 bases; unmatched bases: 17. Germline V gene data show CDR1 as SGHVS and CDR2 as FNYEAQ. CDR3 length: 17 amino acids. The CDR3 region is CASSTFSRAGALETQYL. In DNA, the CDR3 is TGTGCCAGCAGCACCTTTAGCAGGGCGGGAGCTTTGGAGACCCAGTACTTA.

The chain recombines TRBV28 with TRBJ2-1; maybe TRBD2 (5 bases). Trimming shortened V by 8 bases and J by 8 bases, and 22 bases separated the two germline ends. There are 15 residues in the CDR3. Per the germline V gene, CDR1 is MDHEN and CDR2 is SYDVKM. CDR3 in DNA: TGTGCCAGCCGTACACCGTCCCGGACGAGGGATGAGCAGTTCTTC. Translation gives CASRTPSRTRDEQFF.

This clonotype was found a few times. The CDR3 DNA reads as TGCGCCAGCAGCCAGAACCGGGATCGCCTAGGCTACACCTTC. Translation gives CASSQNRDRLGYTF. The rearrangement links TRBV4-1 to TRBJ1-2; no clear D. This CDR3 is 14 amino acids long. Germline CDR1 is MGHRA and CDR2 is YSYEKL. V gave up 3 bases and J gave up 8 bases, with 16 bases separating them.

V and J are TRBV6-5 and TRBJ2-2, with TRBD2 identical over 8 bases. The V segment lost 4 bases and the J segment 8 bases; nucleotides outside the gene matches: 12. CDR3 size: 16 residues. From germline, CDR1 is MNHEY and CDR2 SVGAGI. CDR3 nucleotides: TGTGCCAGCAGTTCCCGGGTAGCGGGATTGTCGGGGGAGCTGTTTTTT. The encoded protein is CASSSRVAGLSGELFF.

The chain joins TRBV28 to TRBJ2-1; D may be TRBD1 or TRBD2 (5 bases each). CDR1 and CDR2 (germline): MDHEN, SYDVKM. CDR3 length equals 14 residues. Trimming pared 2 bases from V and 6 bases from J, leaving 11 bases between. The CDR3 bases are TGTGCCAGCAGTTTAGGGGGATTCGTCAATGAGCAGTTCTTC. Protein sequence: CASSLGGFVNEQFF. The entire variable domain, with the rest obtained from reference TRBV28 and TRBJ2-1, is as follows: DVKVTQSSRYLVKRTGEKVFLECVQDMDHENMFWYRQDPGLGLRLIYFSYDVKMKEKGDIPEGYSVSREKKERFSLILESASTNQTSMYLCASSLGGFVNEQFFGPGTRLTVL.

This chain uses TRBV20-1 with TRBJ2-5; D may be TRBD1 or TRBD2 (5 bases each). V dropped 3 bases and J dropped 0 bases, with 17 bases sitting between them. Germline CDR1 DFQATT, CDR2 SNEGSKA (reference sequence). There are 16 residues in the CDR3. The CDR3 reads CSASPRRAGHQETQYF. CDR3 bases: TGCAGTGCTAGCCCCCGGCGGGCAGGGCACCAAGAGACCCAGTACTTC.

The chain has TRBV4-1 and TRBJ2-7, with 16 nucleotides matching TRBD2. The CDR3 runs 18 residues. Losses at the gene ends were 2 bases for V and 2 bases for J; bases not matched to a gene: 6. Germline V lookup: CDR1 MGHRA, CDR2 YSYEKL. The CDR3 coding sequence is TGCGCCAGCAGCCAAATTCGGGGGACTAGCGGGAGGGCCTACGAGCAGTACTTC. Translation gives CASSQIRGTSGRAYEQYF.

The chain couples TRBV20-1 to TRBJ1-1; TRBD1 agrees at 8 bases. Germline V lookup: CDR1 DFQATT, CDR2 SNEGSKA (reference sequence). The CDR3 covers 13 residues. Unmatched junction bases numbered 3, after V lost 2 bases and J lost 4 bases. The CDR3 DNA sequence: TGCAGTGCTAGAAGACAGGGGAGCACTGAAGCTTTCTTT. Its protein product is CSARRQGSTEAFF.

This clonotype was found many times. The chain is built from TRBV25-1 and TRBJ2-3; a weak D match, TRBD2 (5 bases). The V gene lost 5 bases and the J gene lost 0 bases, with 9 bases spanning the gap. Germline values: CDR1 MGHDK, CDR2 SYGVNS. The CDR3 length is 14 residues. The CDR3 DNA reads as TGTGCCAGCAGTCATGGGAGTAGCACAGATACGCAGTATTTT. Translating it yields CASSHGSSTDTQYF.

This rearrangement joins TRBV12-3 or TRBV12-4 to TRBJ2-7, with 7 bases that match TRBD2. Losses at the gene ends were 8 bases for V and 0 bases for J; bases not matched to a gene: 7. This CDR3 is built from 14 residues. CDR3 nucleotide sequence: TGTGCCAGCGGCCGGGGAGGGATCTCCTACGAGCAGTACTTC. This translates into CASGRGGISYEQYF.

The chain uses TRBV7-2 and TRBJ2-7, with TRBD1 matching over 10 bases. There are 16 residues in the CDR3. With 1 base clipped from V and 2 bases from J, the junction kept 5 bases outside the gene matches. CDR1 and CDR2 from the germline V gene are SGHTA and FQGNSA. The CDR3 region has the DNA TGTGCCAGCAGCTTAGTGGGGACAGGGGCAACCTACGAGCAGTACTTC. Translating it yields CASSLVGTGATYEQYF.

The rearrangement links TRBV12-3 or TRBV12-4 to TRBJ1-3; unclear D gene. The CDR3 runs 12 residues. V dropped 6 bases and J dropped 8 bases, with 11 bases sitting between them. The CDR3 reads CASSPGRDTIYF. The DNA for the CDR3 is TGTGCCAGCAGCCCGGGAAGAGACACCATATATTTT.

This clonotype was seen only a few times. The genes are TRBV5-1 and TRBJ2-1; 7 bases are shared with TRBD2. The CDR3 totals 16 residues. The V gene end was trimmed by 2 bases and the J gene end by 3 bases; junction bases not matched to a gene: 8. Germline V gene data show CDR1 as SGHRS and CDR2 as YFSETQ. CDR3 sequence reads: CASSLQTSRLYNEQFF. In nucleotides, the CDR3 is TGCGCCAGCAGCTTACAGACTAGCAGGCTCTACAATGAGCAGTTCTTC.

This clonotype was seen a few times. The DNA for the CDR3 is TGCAGCGTTGTCGGGCAGGGTGGGGAGCAGTACTTC. Translated: CSVVGQGGEQYF. The chain links TRBV29-1 to TRBJ2-7; possibly TRBD1 for D (5 bases). The CDR3 covers 12 residues. Trimming took 4 bases from V and 7 from J, leaving 14 bases between them. The germline V gene has CDR1 SQVTM and CDR2 ANQGSEA.

This clonotype was seen a few times. The chain uses TRBV5-1 and TRBJ2-2; the D is unclear. CDR3 length: 14 amino acids. The germline V and J ends were trimmed by 2 bases and 3 bases, with 8 bases remaining between them. The germline V gene has CDR1 SGHRS and CDR2 YFSETQ. This CDR3 is CASSLVLDTGELFF. The CDR3 DNA sequence: TGCGCCAGCAGCTTAGTACTCGACACCGGGGAGCTGTTTTTT.

The J gene is TRBJ2-7, the V gene TRBV5-6, with D possibly being TRBD2 (6 bases). Germline assignment: CDR1 SGHDT and CDR2 YYEEEE. The CDR3 runs to 14 residues. V lost 0 bases, J lost 2 bases, and 9 bases lay in between. CDR3 protein: CASSLGRTTYEQYF. CDR3 in DNA: TGTGCCAGCAGCTTGGGGCGGACTACCTACGAGCAGTACTTC. The full variable domain, rest sourced from reference TRBV5-6 and TRBJ2-7, is DAGVTQSPTHLIKTRGQQVTLRCSPKSGHDTVSWYQQALGQGPQFIFQYYEEEERQRGNFPDRFSGHQFPNYSSELNVNALLLGDSALYLCASSLGRTTYEQYFGPGTRLTVT.

The chain uses TRBV20-1 and TRBJ2-2; 7 nucleotides align to TRBD1. Per germline, CDR1 DFQATT and CDR2 SNEGSKA (reference sequence). J was trimmed by 6 bases and V by 0 bases; bases with no gene match: 7. The length of the CDR3 is 15 residues. The CDR3 loop is CSARDSGGMAGELFF. As DNA, the CDR3 is TGCAGTGCTAGAGACTCAGGGGGTATGGCCGGGGAGCTGTTTTTT.

This sequence joins TRBV28 and TRBJ1-3; TRBD1 aligns across 8 bases. The CDR3 has 15 residues. The V segment lost 7 bases and the J segment 0 bases; nucleotides outside the gene matches: 5. CDR1 and CDR2 from the germline V gene are MDHEN and SYDVKM. The CDR3 region has the DNA TGTGCCAGCACCGATACAGGGGGCTCTGGAAACACCATATATTTT. It specifies CASTDTGGSGNTIYF.

This clonotype was seen many times. The V gene is TRBV27, the J gene TRBJ1-2; TRBD1 agrees at 8 bases. The trim removed 3 bases at V and 4 bases at J, leaving 4 bases unmatched. Germline CDR1 reads MNHEY; CDR2 reads SMNVEV (reference sequence). The CDR3 extends over 14 amino acids. The DNA of the CDR3 is TGTGCCAGCAGTTTTCTCGGGACAGGCTATGGCTACACCTTC. Translation: CASSFLGTGYGYTF.

The V and J genes are TRBV5-1 and TRBJ2-5; 12 bases are a match to TRBD2. The CDR3 runs 15 residues. Germline V lookup: CDR1 SGHRS, CDR2 YFSETQ. Losses at the gene ends were 1 base for V and 6 bases for J; bases not matched to a gene: 4. The CDR3 protein is CASSLFTSGRQTQYF. CDR3 DNA: TGCGCCAGCAGCTTGTTCACTAGCGGGAGGCAGACCCAGTACTTC.